The entry below describes one TCR beta chain. TCRdb itself ran the PCR reads through MiXCR, one entry per CDR3 protein. In the table there are around 15,000 distinct CDR3 sequences, around half of which are singletons. This sample was taken from a study of tumor-infiltrating lymphocytes in oesophageal squamous cell carcinoma. CDR3 length: 15 amino acids. The V gene's germline CDR1 is MNHNS and CDR2 SASEGT. The source of this sequence is a female donor with esophageal squamous cell carcinoma. The sequenced material came from esophageal tumor tissue. The chain links TRBV6-1 to TRBJ2-3; 12 nucleotides match TRBD2. Matching the DNA end better, TRBJ2-1 makes the J call doubtful. CDR3 nucleotides: TGTGCCAGCAGTGAACTAGCGGGAGGGCCCGGTGAGCAGTTCTTC. Translated, it gives CASSELAGGPGEQFF.